This TCR beta chain was profiled in a study of graft-versus-host responses after intestinal transplantation. Study context: Following induction with anti-thymocyte globulin, all recipients were given tacrolimus and steroids for around three years.

Germline V lookup: CDR1 SGHAT, CDR2 FQNNGV. This CDR3 is built from 13 residues. The V and J ends lost 6 bases and 6 bases, in that order; junction bases with no gene match: 7. General study findings and limits: Early HvG declines after transplant were associated with peak circulating GvH clone levels.

Measured with immunoSEQ multiplex PCR; TCRdb has only the in-frame clones, and not every one. The table lists 24,000 or so clones, around 82% of them singletons, with around 0.87% in the top ten. A word on this clone: Its antigen is undetermined.

The rearrangement uses TRBV11-2 and TRBJ1-2, with 7 bases lining up with TRBD1. This receptor was identified in a human donor who was the organ donor for an intestinal transplant. The input for sequencing was unstimulated CD8+ T cells sorted from spleen or lymph node cells, taken before transplant. The CDR3: CASRQQGNDGYTF. The CDR3 nucleotides are TGTGCCAGCAGACAACAGGGGAACGATGGCTACACCTTC.